What follows are 7 T cell receptor beta chains derived from one specimen sequenced in a study of blood T cell repertoires in COVID-19. Sequencing used immunoSEQ multiplex PCR; TCRdb keeps in-frame clones, though not all of them. The table lists fewer than 55,000 clones, more than 65% of them singletons. Material for sequencing was peripheral blood. The receptors stem from an older woman with acute or convalescent COVID-19.

V gene TRBV28 combines with J gene TRBJ1-1; D gene ambiguous. The CDR3 loop spans 12 amino acids. V lost 7 bases and J 3 bases, leaving 9 bases between the germline ends. From germline, CDR1 is MDHEN and CDR2 SYDVKM. The CDR3 coding sequence is TGTGCCAGCACCCTTCGGGACACTGAAGCTTTCTTT. This gives the protein CASTLRDTEAFF.

This clone has only a few counts. The chain carries TRBV7-9 and TRBJ2-7; 8 nucleotides align to TRBD2. Germline CDR1 reads SEHNR; CDR2 reads FQNEAQ (reference sequence). J was trimmed by 2 bases and V by 7 bases; bases with no gene match: 7. The CDR3 extends over 14 amino acids. CDR3 region: CASTWTSIPYEQYF. CDR3 nucleotides: TGTGCCAGCACCTGGACTAGCATCCCCTACGAGCAGTACTTC.

This chain uses TRBV6-5 with TRBJ2-1; 11 nucleotides match TRBD2. CDR3 length: 15 residues. Germline-derived CDR1 and CDR2 are MNHEY and SVGAGI. V shed 5 bases, J shed 8 bases, and the junction held 8 bases outside the gene matches. In DNA, the CDR3 is TGTGCCAGCAGTCAACCGGCTAGCGGGGGGCATGAGCAGTTCTTC. Translating it yields CASSQPASGGHEQFF.

This sequence joins TRBV6-2 or TRBV6-3 and TRBJ1-5; TRBD1 is a possible D gene (6 bases). Germline lookup yields CDR1 MNHEY and CDR2 SVGEGT. The CDR3 sequence is 17 residues long. Trimming took off 6 bases at V and 4 bases at J, with 22 bases between the two ends. The CDR3 nucleotides read TGTGCCAGCAGCCGAATCGTTTGGGGGCAAGGGAATCAGCCCCAGCATTTT. Protein: CASSRIVWGQGNQPQHF.

The J gene is TRBJ1-5, the V gene TRBV19; D unclear. The V and J ends lost 3 bases and 7 bases respectively, with 13 bases between them. The CDR3 is made up of 14 amino acids. CDR1 and CDR2 from the germline V gene are LNHDA and SQIVND (reference sequence). Here the CDR3 reads CASSITGYGQPQHF. For the CDR3, the DNA is TGTGCCAGTAGTATTACGGGGTACGGCCAGCCCCAGCATTTT.

This sequence joins TRBV16 and TRBJ2-3, with TRBD2 matching 8 bases. CDR3 size: 17 residues. Germline V gene data show CDR1 as KGHSY and CDR2 as FQNENV. V was pared by 1 base and J by 2 bases, with 8 bases of the junction left unmatched. The CDR3 region is CASSQFLSGSTTDTQYF. CDR3 DNA sequence: TGTGCCAGCAGCCAATTTCTGAGCGGGAGTACCACAGATACGCAGTATTTT.

The rearrangement joins TRBV9 to TRBJ2-2; 10 bases align to TRBD1. Germline CDR1 is SGDLS and CDR2 is YYNGEE. J lost 4 bases, V lost 3 bases, and 6 bases had no gene match. CDR3 length: 16 amino acids. The DNA of the CDR3 is TGTGCCAGCAGCGGACAGGGGGCTTCCGTCACCGGGGAGCTGTTTTTT. It specifies CASSGQGASVTGELFF. Looking up the rest from reference TRBV9 and TRBJ2-2 gives the full variable domain: DSGVTQTPKHLITATGQRVTLRCSPRSGDLSVYWYQQSLDQGLQFLIQYYNGEERAKGNILERFSAQQFPDLHSELNLSSLELGDSALYFCASSGQGASVTGELFFGEGSRLTVL.